This passage covers 21 T cell receptor beta chains from one sample sequenced in a study of shared clonotypes between healthy human individuals. Measured with immunoSEQ multiplex PCR; TCRdb has only the in-frame clones, and not every one. The table records about 1.5 million clones, 95% to 99% of them present only once. The sequencing sample was made of naive CD4+ T cells sorted from blood. Documented subset: CD45RA+ positively selected. The receptors come from a man aged 25-45 years in good health.

For the CDR3, the DNA is TGTGCCAGCAGCTTATCGGGGTTCGATGGCTACACCTTC. Amino acid sequence: CASSLSGFDGYTF. The V call is TRBV7-9, the J call TRBJ1-2; D is uncertain. The V and J ends lost 2 bases and 6 bases respectively, with 10 bases between them. Germline V gene sequence: CDR1 SEHNR, CDR2 FQNEAQ (reference sequence). This CDR3 region has 13 residues.

The rearrangement uses TRBV9 and TRBJ2-7; D unclear. Germline CDR1 is SGDLS and CDR2 is YYNGEE. The ends were cut back, 0 bases at V and 4 bases at J, with 8 bases in the middle. The CDR3 length is 13 residues. CDR3 DNA: TGTGCCAGCAGCGTAGCCGAGACTTACGAGCAGTACTTC. The encoded protein is CASSVAETYEQYF.

V and J are TRBV7-3 and TRBJ1-5, with unresolved D. The V end was cut by 4 bases, the J end by 8 bases, with 12 bases between. Germline V lookup: CDR1 SGHTA, CDR2 FQGTGA. The CDR3 has 13 amino acids. The CDR3 coding sequence is TGTGCCAGCAGCTCTACCCCTCACGAGCCCCAGCATTTT. It translates to CASSSTPHEPQHF.

V and J are TRBV4-1 and TRBJ1-5; 8 bases fit TRBD1. The CDR3 has 16 residues. Germline CDR1 MGHRA, CDR2 YSYEKL. The J segment lost 2 bases and the V segment lost 0 bases, leaving 3 bases of the junction unmatched. The CDR3 loop reads CASSQEEQGGNQPQHF. In DNA form, the CDR3 reads TGCGCCAGCAGCCAAGAAGAACAGGGGGGCAATCAGCCCCAGCATTTT.

V and J are TRBV4-3 and TRBJ2-7; 8 bases map to TRBD2. Trimming took 0 bases from V and 3 from J; bases not matched to a gene: 7. The CDR3 is made up of 16 amino acids. Germline V lookup: CDR1 LGHNA, CDR2 YSLEER. CDR3 bases: TGCGCCAGCAGCCAAGATCTTCCGGGAGGGATCTACGAGCAGTACTTC. This encodes CASSQDLPGGIYEQYF.

V usage is TRBV9 and J usage is TRBJ1-3; 9 bases agree with TRBD1. This CDR3 has 15 residues. Germline trimming cut 3 bases from V and 10 bases from J; bases unmatched to any gene: 11. Germline-derived CDR1 and CDR2 are SGDLS and YYNGEE. The DNA for the CDR3 is TGTGCCAGCAGCGCCGCCGGGACAGGGTTCGATACCATATATTTT. It codes for CASSAAGTGFDTIYF.

This chain links TRBV10-3 with TRBJ2-7; D gene ambiguous. V gave up 0 bases and J gave up 3 bases, with 12 bases separating them. Germline assignment: CDR1 ENHRY and CDR2 SYGVKD. The CDR3 is made up of 15 amino acids. The CDR3 sequence is CAISESVDGNYEQYF. CDR3 sequence (DNA): TGTGCCATCAGTGAGTCGGTCGACGGTAACTACGAGCAGTACTTC.

The chain links TRBV7-8 to TRBJ2-5; 11 nucleotides agree with TRBD2. The CDR3 is 15 amino acids. The germline V gene has CDR1 SGHVS and CDR2 FQNEAQ. V trimming: 5 bases; J trimming: 2 bases; junction bases outside the gene matches: 4. CDR3 DNA sequence: TGTGCCAGCAGCCACCGACTAGCGGGACAAGAGACCCAGTACTTC. The encoded protein is CASSHRLAGQETQYF.

The chain couples TRBV21-1 to TRBJ2-5; TRBD2 is taken as the D call from the table, unchecked against the DNA. TRBV21-1 is a pseudogene. This CDR3 region has 16 residues. As DNA, the CDR3 is TGTGCCAGCAGCAAGGCAATAGCGGGAACCCAAGAGACCCAGTACTTC. This gives the protein CASSKAIAGTQETQYF.

V is TRBV19 and J is TRBJ2-5; D uncertain. The CDR3 loop spans 15 amino acids. CDR1 is LNHDA and CDR2 is SQIVND in the germline V gene (reference sequence). The V gene lost 6 bases and the J gene lost 2 bases, with 16 bases spanning the gap. DNA of the CDR3: TGTGCCAGTAGCAGAGATTTAGTCCTACAAGAGACCCAGTACTTC. Residues: CASSRDLVLQETQYF.

This clone was detected once. The chain combines TRBV28 with TRBJ2-4; maybe TRBD2 (5 bases). This CDR3 is 13 amino acids long. Trimming left V 6 bases short and J 9 bases short, with 15 bases between. Germline CDR1 reads MDHEN; CDR2 reads SYDVKM. The CDR3 protein is CASSSGPSGIQYF. CDR3 coding DNA: TGTGCCAGCAGCTCTGGACCAAGCGGCATTCAGTACTTC.

Concerning this clone: Other nucleotide sequences from this sample produce the same CDR3. The V call is TRBV2, the J call TRBJ2-7; 8 bases line up with TRBD1. Germline assignment: CDR1 SNHLY and CDR2 FYNNEI. V gave up 4 bases and J gave up 0 bases; unmatched junction bases: 2. This CDR3 has 14 residues. The CDR3 loop reads CASSVGTGSYEQYF. CDR3 in DNA: TGTGCCAGCAGTGTAGGGACAGGCTCCTACGAGCAGTACTTC.

The V and J genes are TRBV27 and TRBJ2-1; the match to TRBD2 covers 12 bases. Germline V lookup: CDR1 MNHEY, CDR2 SMNVEV (reference sequence). With 5 bases clipped from V and 2 bases from J, the junction kept 13 bases outside the gene matches. This CDR3 region has 19 residues. The CDR3: CASSLSGLAGLDPYNEQFF. The CDR3 DNA sequence: TGTGCCAGCAGTCTTTCGGGACTAGCGGGCCTAGACCCCTACAATGAGCAGTTCTTC.

The chain uses TRBV6-1 and TRBJ2-1, with 12 bases identical to TRBD2. Germline values: CDR1 MNHNS, CDR2 SASEGT. J was trimmed by 12 bases and V by 3 bases; bases with no gene match: 3. CDR3 length equals 13 residues. The CDR3 DNA sequence: TGTGCCAGCAGTGACTTACTAGCGGGGGGGCAGTTCTTC. Its protein product is CASSDLLAGGQFF.

As for this clone: Other DNA sequences in this sample translate to the same CDR3. The CDR3, as DNA: TGTGCCATCAGTGAGTCGAGAGGCCAAGAGACCCAGTACTTC. Translation gives CAISESRGQETQYF. The chain recombines TRBV10-3 with TRBJ2-5; D gene uncertain. V lost 0 bases and J 1 base, leaving 6 bases between the germline ends. The CDR3 covers 14 residues. Germline values: CDR1 ENHRY, CDR2 SYGVKD.

V gene TRBV14 combines with J gene TRBJ2-7; D is possibly TRBD2 (5 bases). CDR1 and CDR2 (germline): SGHDN, FVKESK. V lost 3 bases and J 7 bases, leaving 13 bases between the germline ends. The CDR3 sequence is 13 residues long. The CDR3 region has the DNA TGTGCCAGCAGCCAGGAGCTGGGGAGTGAGCAGTACTTC. It specifies CASSQELGSEQYF.

V gene TRBV5-1 combines with J gene TRBJ2-2, with no clear D. V lost 1 base, J lost 2 bases, and 12 bases lay in between. This CDR3 spans 16 amino acids. CDR1 and CDR2 from the germline V gene are SGHRS and YFSETQ. CDR3 sequence reads: CASSLYLAANTGELFF. CDR3 sequence (DNA): TGCGCCAGCAGCTTGTACCTGGCCGCTAACACCGGGGAGCTGTTTTTT.

V gene TRBV7-6 combines with J gene TRBJ2-6, with 8 bases identical to TRBD1. Germline CDR1 is SGHVS and CDR2 is FNYEAQ. J lost 4 bases, V lost 5 bases, and 10 bases had no gene match. The CDR3 runs to 17 residues. The CDR3 nucleotides read TGTGCCAGCAGCACTCCCCGACAGGGGTCGGGGGCCAACGTCCTGACTTTC. It is translated as CASSTPRQGSGANVLTF.

Only one count was recorded for this clone. The chain has TRBV28 and TRBJ1-1, with D possibly being TRBD1 (5 bases). V was clipped by 8 bases and J by 2 bases, with 6 bases between them. This CDR3 spans 11 amino acids. Per the germline V gene, CDR1 is MDHEN and CDR2 is SYDVKM. The CDR3 sequence: CASGHNTEAFF. The CDR3 region has the DNA TGTGCCAGCGGACACAACACTGAAGCTTTCTTT.

V gene TRBV10-3 combines with J gene TRBJ2-7; 10 nucleotides agree with TRBD1. In germline, CDR1 is ENHRY, CDR2 SYGVKD. The V segment lost 6 bases and the J segment 5 bases; nucleotides outside the gene matches: 4. The CDR3 consists of 13 residues. CDR3 bases: TGTGCCATCAGGCGGGACAGGGGCCACGAGCAGTACTTC. As protein: CAIRRDRGHEQYF.

The chain has TRBV5-4 and TRBJ1-2; D unclear. V dropped 3 bases and J dropped 3 bases, with 18 bases sitting between them. The germline gives CDR1 SGHNT, CDR2 YYREEE (reference sequence). This CDR3 contains 16 residues. The CDR3 reads CASSSTPSPGDYGYTF. As DNA, the CDR3 is TGTGCCAGCAGCTCCACCCCCTCCCCCGGGGACTATGGCTACACCTTC. The whole variable domain, filled in from reference TRBV5-4 and TRBJ1-2, reads ETGVTQSPTHLIKTRGQQVTLRCSSQSGHNTVSWYQQALGQGPQFIFQYYREEENGRGNFPPRFSGLQFPNYSSELNVNALELDDSALYLCASSSTPSPGDYGYTFGSGTRLTVV.